This note documents a single T cell receptor (beta chain) sequence. The antigen is unknown. Germline assignment: CDR1 MNHEY and CDR2 SVGAGI. This CDR3 contains 14 residues. The V gene lost 5 bases and the J gene lost 1 base, with 12 bases spanning the gap. This sample was included in a study of vaccination effects on CD4 cells after COVID-19. On the study more broadly: It was two doses of either the BNT162b2 or mRNA-1273 vaccine that participants received. Study conclusions and caveats: Late post-vaccination, clones induced by infection and those induced by vaccine underwent marked clonal contraction.

Sequencing was performed with immunoSEQ multiplex PCR; in TCRdb, only in-frame clones are kept and a portion is missing. Of just over 20,000 clones in the sample, around three quarters were seen once. Ahead of sequencing, the ViraFEST assay grew antigen-specific CD4+ T cells using viral peptide pools. A roughly ten-day culture period preceded the isolation of CD4+ T cells. With approximately 9.8 ug/ml peptides and 10 IU/ml IL-2, 2 million or so PBMC per well were cultured. The chain joins TRBV6-5 to TRBJ2-7; perhaps TRBD2 as D (7 bases). The starting material was CD4+ T cells from PBMCs cultured with HCoV-229E spike peptides, obtained before COVID-19 vaccination. The sequence came from a human donor who received a COVID-19 vaccine. The CDR3 DNA follows: TGTGCCAGCAGTCGAGAGGGGGGGTCCTACGAGCAGTACTTC. This gives the protein CASSREGGSYEQYF.